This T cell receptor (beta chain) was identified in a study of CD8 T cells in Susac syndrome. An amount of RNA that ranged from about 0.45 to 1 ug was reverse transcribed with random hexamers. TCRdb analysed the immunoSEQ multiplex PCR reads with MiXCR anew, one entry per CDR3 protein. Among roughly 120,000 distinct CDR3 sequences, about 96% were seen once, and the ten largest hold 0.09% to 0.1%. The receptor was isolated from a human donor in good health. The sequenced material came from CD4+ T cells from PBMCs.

The chain's CDR3 is CASSWGAGESYEQYF. CDR3 sequence (DNA): TGTGCCAGCAGCTGGGGTGCAGGGGAATCCTACGAGCAGTACTTC. V and J are TRBV5-4 and TRBJ2-7; tentative D call: TRBD1 (6 bases). The ends were cut back, 3 bases at V and 1 base at J, with 14 bases in the middle. Germline assignment: CDR1 SGHNT and CDR2 YYREEE (reference sequence). This CDR3 has 15 residues.